This entry describes one T cell receptor (beta chain). Its antigen remains unidentified. Researchers attached unique molecular identifiers to individual cDNA molecules. Via MiXCR, TCRdb re-called the 5' RACE reads, giving one row per CDR3 protein. The sample has some 70,000 distinct CDR3 sequences; over 4% are singletons. The sample originates from a study of early T cells in non-severe SARS-CoV-2 infection. Study details: Bulk RNA isolated from unsorted whole blood underwent sequencing; chains were not paired.

Germline V gene sequence: CDR1 SGHVS, CDR2 FQNEAQ. This CDR3 has 15 residues. V shed 2 bases and J shed 6 bases, with 13 bases lying between them. Study-level results: A preference for anti-spike CD8 responses marked VDJdb matching, which missed private and CD4 specificities.

Specimen: whole blood. This TCR came from an adult who was a healthcare worker with PCR-confirmed SARS-CoV-2 infection or an uninfected control (not recorded which). The chain recombines TRBV7-8 with TRBJ1-4; D remains ambiguous. CDR3 coding DNA: TGTGCCAGCAGCTTAAGGCTACCGGTAGATGAAAAACTGTTTTTT. Residues: CASSLRLPVDEKLFF.